Below are 2 T cell receptor beta chains sequenced from a single sample in a study of regulatory T cells in long-lasting Graves disease (dated by TCRdb to the early 2020s). Library preparation used multiplex PCR. Sequenced using an Illumina HiSeq 4000. CDR3 regions were amplified by Arm-PCR with iRepertoire HTBI primers to construct TCR beta libraries. The raw public reads went through TCRdb reprocessing: fastp at Q25, MiXCR clone calling, in-frame beta chains kept. Every distinct CDR3 protein forms one entry, paired with its most common genes and DNA. The sample contains 700,000 or so distinct CDR3 sequences, around 32% of them found a single time. Roughly 46% of the sample rests with the top ten. The time point label here, explained by the study, means: persistent/refractory GD, antithyroid drugs over 5 years with positive TRAb. For both TCR sequencing and RNA sequencing, RNA was extracted from PBMCs in TRIzol.

The sequenced sample was peripheral blood mononuclear cells (PBMCs), obtained when the disease was refractory, from a patient treated with antithyroid drugs. These receptors originate from a female donor with Graves disease.

The rearrangement joins TRBV10-3 to TRBJ1-5; 7 bases match TRBD1. The CDR3 runs 17 residues. In germline, CDR1 is ENHRY, CDR2 SYGVKD. The V gene end was trimmed by 5 bases and the J gene end by 0 bases; junction bases not matched to a gene: 10. The CDR3 reads CAISSRGGTDSNQPQHF. The CDR3 DNA sequence: TGTGCCATCAGTTCCCGGGGGGGGACAGATAGCAATCAGCCCCAGCATTTT.

As regards this clonotype: This sequence may be a read error, since a much larger clone differs from it by one base. V usage is TRBV28 and J usage is TRBJ2-7; unclear D gene. Germline loops: CDR1 MDHEN, CDR2 SYDVKM. The CDR3 runs 12 residues. The CDR3 loop reads CASSLPYYEQHF. Here the CDR3 DNA reads TGTGCCAGCAGTTTACCTTACTACGAGCAGCACTTC.